This T cell receptor (beta chain) was found in a study of CD8 T cells in ankylosing spondylitis. The study, taken as a whole, reports: From matched ankylosing spondylitis synovial fluid, disease-linked clones were reportedly recovered at significantly enriched levels. Typical of ankylosing spondylitis blood, it appeared, was a TCR beta motif of under 10 highly homologous variants. In peripheral blood, disease-linked CD8+ clones occurred at relatively low frequencies.

For TCR beta, libraries came from quantitative 5'-RACE with molecular barcodes. Via MiXCR, TCRdb re-called the 5' RACE reads, giving one row per CDR3 protein. Of approximately 350,000 distinct CDR3 sequences in the sample, approximately 15% are singletons; the top ten hold approximately 0.99%. Comment on this clonotype: No antigen is known for it.

The CDR3 is 15 amino acids. V lost 1 base and J 0 bases, leaving 11 bases between the germline ends. CDR1 is SGHKS, CDR2 YYEKEE, per germline (reference sequence). This sequence originates from a male donor with ankylosing spondylitis or in good health (not recorded which). Specimen: blood, either unsorted or a sorted T cell fraction (not recorded which). V is TRBV5-5 and J is TRBJ2-7; D call uncertain. The CDR3 loop reads CASSLLGAGSYEQYF. DNA for the CDR3: TGTGCCAGCAGCTTGTTAGGCGCCGGCTCCTACGAGCAGTACTTC.